The 7 T cell receptor beta chains reported below all come from one sample, sequenced in a study of T-cell memory formation after mild COVID-19. TCRdb reprocessed the 5' RACE reads via MiXCR and lists one record per CDR3 protein. The table includes approximately 350,000 distinct CDR3 sequences, around 13% detected once. The specimen sequenced was PBMCs or a T cell subset sorted from them (not recorded which). These receptor sequences come from a man between 18 and 29 years old who had mild COVID-19 (a few samples of this study predate the infection). Cell type and time point are not known.

V is TRBV2 and J is TRBJ2-3, with D possibly being TRBD1 (6 bases). The CDR3 runs to 14 residues. Trimming left V 6 bases short and J 5 bases short, with 15 bases between. Per germline, CDR1 SNHLY and CDR2 FYNNEI. CDR3 protein: CASRERGNGDTQYF. CDR3 bases: TGTGCCAGCAGAGAAAGGGGGAATGGAGATACGCAGTATTTT. Variable domain in full (rest from reference TRBV2 and TRBJ2-3): EPEVTQTPSHQVTQMGQEVILRCVPISNHLYFYWYRQILGQKVEFLVSFYNNEISEKSEIFDDQFSVERPDGSNFTLKIRSTKLEDSAMYFCASRERGNGDTQYFGPGTRLTVL.

The rearrangement uses TRBV7-3 and TRBJ2-1; D may be TRBD1 (6 bases). Germline-derived CDR1 and CDR2 are SGHTA and FQGTGA. V shed 5 bases and J shed 9 bases, with 17 bases lying between them. The CDR3 is 14 amino acids. The CDR3 here is CASSPTPGASEQFF. CDR3 bases: TGTGCCAGCAGCCCGACCCCAGGGGCCAGTGAGCAGTTCTTC.

The rearrangement uses TRBV7-2 and TRBJ1-1; no definite D call. The length of the CDR3 is 15 residues. CDR1 SGHTA and CDR2 FQGNSA come from the germline V gene. V was pared by 1 base and J by 0 bases, with 9 bases between. The CDR3: CASSLVRQLNTEAFF. The CDR3 DNA follows: TGTGCCAGCAGCTTAGTACGGCAGTTGAACACTGAAGCTTTCTTT.

This clonotype has a handful of counts. The chain combines TRBV7-9 with TRBJ1-2; D is ambiguous. Germline V gene lookup returns CDR1 SEHNR and CDR2 FQNEAQ (reference sequence). V lost 3 bases, J lost 10 bases, and 18 bases lay in between. The CDR3 length is 14 residues. DNA of the CDR3: TGTGCCAGCAGCTTGTTAGTCGTCACTGAGGACTACACCTTC. Residues: CASSLLVVTEDYTF. The full variable domain, its missing parts supplied by reference TRBV7-9 and TRBJ1-2, is DTGVSQNPRHKITKRGQNVTFRCDPISEHNRLYWYRQTLGQGPEFLTYFQNEAQLEKSRLLSDRFSAERPKGSFSTLEIQRTEQGDSAMYLCASSLLVVTEDYTFGSGTRLTVV.

This clonotype was seen only a few times. The gene calls are TRBV27 and TRBJ2-2; maybe TRBD1 (5 bases). The ends were cut back, 7 bases at V and 3 bases at J, with 18 bases in the middle. The CDR3 sequence is 16 residues long. CDR1 MNHEY and CDR2 SMNVEV come from the germline V gene (reference sequence). The CDR3 loop reads CASIGRAALDTGELFF. The CDR3 bases are TGTGCCAGCATTGGCAGGGCAGCGTTAGACACCGGGGAGCTGTTTTTT.

This clonotype has only a few counts. The chain links TRBV12-3 or TRBV12-4 to TRBJ2-5; TRBD2 might be the D (5 bases). This CDR3 comprises 15 residues. V shed 7 bases and J shed 2 bases, with 17 bases lying between them. As DNA, the CDR3 is TGTGCCAGCAACGGGGTCAGATGTGGGCAAGAGACCCAGTACTTC. It codes for CASNGVRCGQETQYF.

This clonotype was seen a handful of times. The rearrangement joins TRBV20-1 to TRBJ1-6, with D tentatively TRBD1 (6 bases). The CDR3 sequence is 12 residues long. The germline CDR1 and CDR2 sequences are DFQATT and SNEGSKA (reference sequence). Trimming cost V 5 bases and J 14 bases, with 16 bases left between them. The CDR3 DNA follows: TGCAGTGCTCGACAGGACACCGAGTCCCTCCACTTT. Encoded protein: CSARQDTESLHF.